This T cell receptor beta chain emerged from a study of OX40 agonist ivuxolimab in advanced cancers. This CDR3 contains 16 residues. CDR1 is MDHEN and CDR2 is SYDVKM in the germline V gene. V was trimmed by 2 bases and J by 0 bases, leaving 13 bases between them. TCRdb keeps only in-frame clones here, not all; method: immunoSEQ multiplex PCR. The data hold some 63,000 clones, with 84% observed a single time. The chain couples TRBV28 to TRBJ1-1; a possible D gene is TRBD1 (5 bases). The sequencing here drew on CD4+ or CD8+ T cells sorted from blood, taken in a trial of the OX40 agonist ivuxolimab. This receptor was identified in an adult with an advanced solid tumor such as melanoma, head and neck, liver or kidney cancer. CDR3 loop: CASSLPPSGLNTEAFF. The CDR3 DNA is TGTGCCAGCAGTTTACCCCCCTCGGGGCTGAACACTGAAGCTTTCTTT.